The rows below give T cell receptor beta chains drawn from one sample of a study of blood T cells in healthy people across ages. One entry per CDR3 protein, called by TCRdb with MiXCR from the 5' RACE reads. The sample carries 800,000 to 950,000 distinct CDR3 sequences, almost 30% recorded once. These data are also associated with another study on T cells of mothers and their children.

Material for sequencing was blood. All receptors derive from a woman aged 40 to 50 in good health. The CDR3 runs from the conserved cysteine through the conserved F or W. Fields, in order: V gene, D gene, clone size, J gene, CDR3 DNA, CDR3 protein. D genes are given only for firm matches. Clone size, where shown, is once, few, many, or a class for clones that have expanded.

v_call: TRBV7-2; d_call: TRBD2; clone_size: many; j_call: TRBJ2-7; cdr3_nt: TGTGCCAGCAGCTCGGGGGGGCCAGTCTACGAGCAGTACTTC; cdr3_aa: CASSSGGPVYEQYF
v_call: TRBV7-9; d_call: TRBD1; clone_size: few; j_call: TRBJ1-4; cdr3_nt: TGTGCCAGCAGCTTATTTCAGGGGGGGTTCGCCCCGGCTGAAAAACTGTTTTTT; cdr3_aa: CASSLFQGGFAPAEKLFF
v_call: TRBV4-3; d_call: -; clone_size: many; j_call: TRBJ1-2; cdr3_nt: TGCGCCAGCAGCCAAGATTCTCGACAGGCTAACTATGGCTACACCTTC; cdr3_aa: CASSQDSRQANYGYTF
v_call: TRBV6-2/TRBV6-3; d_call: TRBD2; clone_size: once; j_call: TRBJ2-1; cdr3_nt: TGTGCCAGCAGTTCACCTAGCGGGGGTTTACGGAATGAGCAGTTCTTC; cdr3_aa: CASSSPSGGLRNEQFF
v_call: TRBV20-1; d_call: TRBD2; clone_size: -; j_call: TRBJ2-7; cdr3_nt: TGCAGTGCTAGATGGCTAGCGGGGAACAATGAGCAGTACTTC; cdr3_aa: CSARWLAGNNEQYF
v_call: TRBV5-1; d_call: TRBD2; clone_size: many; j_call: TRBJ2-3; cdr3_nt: TGCGCCAGCAGCTTGAGTAGCGGGGGAAAAGATACGCAGTATTTT; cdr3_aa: CASSLSSGGKDTQYF
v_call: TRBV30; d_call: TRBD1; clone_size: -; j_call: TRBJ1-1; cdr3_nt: TGTGCCTGGAGGGGGACAGGGGTTGGCACTGAAGCTTTCTTT; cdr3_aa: CAWRGTGVGTEAFF
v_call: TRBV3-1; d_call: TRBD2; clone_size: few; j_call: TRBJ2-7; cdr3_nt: TGTGCCAGCAGCCAAGAGCCCCTACTAGCGGGAGACTACGAGCAGTACTTC; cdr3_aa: CASSQEPLLAGDYEQYF
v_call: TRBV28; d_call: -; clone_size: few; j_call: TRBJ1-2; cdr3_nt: TGTGCCAGCAGTTTACGGGAGGCGGGGATCTATGGCTACACCTTC; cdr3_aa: CASSLREAGIYGYTF
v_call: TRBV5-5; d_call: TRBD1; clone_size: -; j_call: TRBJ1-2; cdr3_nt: TGTGCCAGCAGCATCGGACAGGGGGGCTATGGCTACACCTTC; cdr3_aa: CASSIGQGGYGYTF
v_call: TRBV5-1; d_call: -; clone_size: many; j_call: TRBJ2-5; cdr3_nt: TGCGCCAGCAGCTTGGACAGGGAGAGAGAGACCCAGTACTTC; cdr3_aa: CASSLDRERETQYF
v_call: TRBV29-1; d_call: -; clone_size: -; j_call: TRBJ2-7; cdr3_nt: TGCAGCGTTGAAGGTGGGGGTCTCTACGAGCAGTACTTC; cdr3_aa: CSVEGGGLYEQYF
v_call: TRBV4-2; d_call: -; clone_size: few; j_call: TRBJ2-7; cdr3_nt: TGTGCCAGCAGCCAAGCCCAAGGGAGATCCTACGAGCAGTACTTC; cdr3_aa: CASSQAQGRSYEQYF
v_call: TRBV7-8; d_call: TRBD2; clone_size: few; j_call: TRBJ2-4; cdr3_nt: TGTGCCAGCAGCCCTATGAGGGAGGGGCTAAACATTCAGTACTTC; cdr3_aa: CASSPMREGLNIQYF
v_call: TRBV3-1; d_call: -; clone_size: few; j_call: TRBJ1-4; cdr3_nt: TGTGCCAGCAGCCAAGATTTCGGGGGGGGTGAAAAACTGTTTTTT; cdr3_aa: CASSQDFGGGEKLFF
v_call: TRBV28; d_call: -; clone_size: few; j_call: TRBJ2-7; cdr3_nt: TGTGCCAGCGTACCGGCTGGCCCGGCCAACGAGCAGTACTTC; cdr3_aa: CASVPAGPANEQYF
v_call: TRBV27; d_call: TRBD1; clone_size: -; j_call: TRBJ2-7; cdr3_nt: TGTGCCAGCAGTTTTAGCGGACAGGGTTCCAACGAGCAGTACTTC; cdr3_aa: CASSFSGQGSNEQYF
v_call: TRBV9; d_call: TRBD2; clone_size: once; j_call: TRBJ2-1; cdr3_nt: TGTGCCAGCAGCCCAAAGGGACTAGCGGGGTACAATGAGCAGTTCTTC; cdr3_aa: CASSPKGLAGYNEQFF
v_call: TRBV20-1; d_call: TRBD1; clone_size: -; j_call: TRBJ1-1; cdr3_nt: TGCAGTGCTAGAGCCAGTGACAGGGGTGACACTGAAGCTTTCTTT; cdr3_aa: CSARASDRGDTEAFF
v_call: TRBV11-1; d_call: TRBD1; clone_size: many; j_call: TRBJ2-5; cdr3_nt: TGTGCCAGCAGATACCGTACCGGGACAGTCCAAGAGACCCAGTACTTC; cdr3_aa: CASRYRTGTVQETQYF